This passage covers 29 T cell receptor beta chains from one sample sequenced in a study of T cells after somatic rescue of genetic block. Measured with immunoSEQ multiplex PCR; TCRdb has only the in-frame clones, and not every one. The sample includes tens of thousands of clones, 92% seen only once; the top ten take around 3%. Sequenced: peripheral blood mononuclear cells (PBMCs). All receptors come from a man between 35 and 55 years old.

This sequence joins TRBV7-8 and TRBJ2-6; TRBD2 is a possible D gene (5 bases). V was clipped by 0 bases and J by 4 bases, with 13 bases between them. Germline V gene data show CDR1 as SGHVS and CDR2 as FQNEAQ. This CDR3 has 17 residues. CDR3 loop: CASSLALEGTGANVLTF. The CDR3 DNA sequence: TGTGCCAGCAGCTTAGCGCTCGAGGGAACGGGGGCCAACGTCCTGACTTTC.

The chain links TRBV10-1 to TRBJ2-1, with 7 bases lining up with TRBD2. V dropped 6 bases and J dropped 8; count of bases not matched to a gene: 7. Germline V gene lookup returns CDR1 WNHNN and CDR2 SYGVQD (reference sequence). CDR3 size: 13 residues. The CDR3 protein is CASRASGRDEQFF. DNA for the CDR3: TGCGCCAGCAGGGCTAGCGGTAGGGATGAGCAGTTCTTC.

This chain uses TRBV7-2 with TRBJ1-1, with TRBD1 as a possible D gene (6 bases). Germline V gene lookup returns CDR1 SGHTA and CDR2 FQGNSA. V was cut by 4 bases and J by 4 bases, with 19 bases left in between. This CDR3 contains 16 residues. The CDR3 region has the DNA TGTGCCAGCAGCTCGACCCGGGACACCCTGACCACTGAAGCTTTCTTT. Residues: CASSSTRDTLTTEAFF.

The V and J genes are TRBV7-2 and TRBJ2-5; D gene uncertain. V was cut by 5 bases and J by 4 bases, with 17 bases left in between. Germline-derived CDR1 and CDR2 are SGHTA and FQGNSA. This CDR3 region has 15 residues. The CDR3 protein is CASSTQSFGGETQYF. For the CDR3, the DNA is TGTGCCAGCAGCACACAGAGTTTCGGCGGAGAGACCCAGTACTTC.

This clone was observed a single time. The chain recombines TRBV16 with TRBJ2-7; TRBD1 might be the D (7 bases). V gave up 2 bases and J gave up 4 bases, with 21 bases separating them. Germline CDR1 is KGHSY and CDR2 is FQNENV. The CDR3 sequence is 17 residues long. Here the CDR3 DNA reads TGTGCCAGCAGCCAACCAAAGACAGGGTCGGGGGTTTACGAGCAGTACTTC. Translation gives CASSQPKTGSGVYEQYF.

The rearrangement links TRBV5-1 to TRBJ2-2, with a tentative D call TRBD2 (6 bases). V lost 2 bases to trimming and J lost 6 bases, with 17 bases between them. Per the germline V gene, CDR1 is SGHRS and CDR2 is YFSETQ. CDR3 length: 16 residues. As DNA, the CDR3 is TGCGCCAGCAGCTTTAGGAACAGGTGGGAGGCCGGGGAGCTGTTTTTT. Translated, it gives CASSFRNRWEAGELFF.

V is TRBV9 and J is TRBJ1-2, with 7 bases matching TRBD1. The V segment lost 0 bases and the J segment 0 bases; nucleotides outside the gene matches: 5. The CDR3 has 16 residues. CDR1 and CDR2 from the germline V gene are SGDLS and YYNGEE. The CDR3 DNA reads TGTGCCAGCAGCGTAGGGACAGGTCGAGCTAACTATGGCTACACCTTC. It yields the protein CASSVGTGRANYGYTF.

The rearrangement links TRBV11-2 to TRBJ2-7; 7 bases align to TRBD1. Germline V gene data show CDR1 as SGHAT and CDR2 as FQNNGV. The V and J ends lost 4 bases and 6 bases, in that order; junction bases with no gene match: 6. The CDR3 spans 13 residues. The CDR3, as DNA: TGTGCCAGCAGCTCCACAGGGGTACGCGAGCAGTACTTC. Amino acid sequence: CASSSTGVREQYF.

This chain links TRBV27 with TRBJ1-1; D possibly corresponds to TRBD1 (5 bases). Germline V gene lookup returns CDR1 MNHEY and CDR2 SMNVEV (reference sequence). Trimming cost V 5 bases and J 5 bases, with 9 bases left between them. There are 12 residues in the CDR3. For the CDR3, the DNA is TGTGCCAGCAGTAGACCAGGGACTGAAGCTTTCTTT. Translation: CASSRPGTEAFF.

This chain connects TRBV6-1 to TRBJ2-3; TRBD1 agrees at 8 bases. With V trimmed by 2 bases and J by 3 bases, 4 bases remained unmatched. CDR3 length: 15 amino acids. Germline-derived CDR1 and CDR2 are MNHNS and SASEGT. CDR3 DNA sequence: TGTGCCAGCAGTGAACCCGGACAGGGAACAGATACGCAGTATTTT. Amino acids: CASSEPGQGTDTQYF.

This sequence joins TRBV6-4 and TRBJ2-1; tentative D call: TRBD1 (5 bases). V was cut by 6 bases and J by 2 bases, with 8 bases left in between. Germline V gene sequence: CDR1 MRHNA, CDR2 SNTAGT. The CDR3 is 13 residues long. The DNA for the CDR3 is TGTGCCAGCAGGGCAGGGCCCTACAATGAGCAGTTCTTC. Translated, it gives CASRAGPYNEQFF.

This chain connects TRBV30 to TRBJ2-7; the D is unclear. Germline assignment: CDR1 GTSNPN and CDR2 SVGIG (reference sequence). With 8 bases removed from V and 0 bases from J, the gap between germline ends came to 8 bases. This CDR3 has 11 amino acids. The CDR3 here is CAAAGSYEQYF. In nucleotides, the CDR3 is TGTGCCGCTGCCGGCTCCTACGAGCAGTACTTC.

The J gene is TRBJ1-2, the V gene TRBV5-5, with TRBD1 matching over 7 bases. The CDR3 covers 15 residues. Per the germline V gene, CDR1 is SGHKS and CDR2 is YYEKEE (reference sequence). V lost 4 bases and J lost 0; bases outside the gene matches: 6. The CDR3 DNA reads as TGTGCCAGCAGCCCGACAGGGACGGCTAACTATGGCTACACCTTC. Residues: CASSPTGTANYGYTF.

The gene calls are TRBV28 and TRBJ2-2; D call uncertain. The germline V gene encodes CDR1 MDHEN and CDR2 SYDVKM. CDR3 length equals 13 residues. Trimming removed 2 bases from V and 5 bases from J, with 6 bases in between. The CDR3 nucleotides read TGTGCCAGCAGTTTACCCCCGACCGGGGAGCTGTTTTTT. Its translation: CASSLPPTGELFF. Full variable domain (rest looked up from reference TRBV28 and TRBJ2-2): DVKVTQSSRYLVKRTGEKVFLECVQDMDHENMFWYRQDPGLGLRLIYFSYDVKMKEKGDIPEGYSVSREKKERFSLILESASTNQTSMYLCASSLPPTGELFFGEGSRLTVL.

The V call is TRBV7-2, the J call TRBJ1-2; 9 nucleotides line up with TRBD1. CDR3 length equals 17 residues. Germline-derived CDR1 and CDR2 are SGHTA and FQGNSA. The V and J ends lost 5 bases and 6 bases, in that order; junction bases with no gene match: 16. CDR3 nucleotides: TGTGCCAGCAGCCTACAGGGGGCGGGGAGAAGAGGACATGGCTACACCTTC. It yields the protein CASSLQGAGRRGHGYTF.

This chain joins TRBV7-9 and TRBJ2-5; TRBD2 matches at 12 bases. This CDR3 is built from 16 residues. Per germline, CDR1 SEHNR and CDR2 FQNEAQ (reference sequence). Germline trimming cut 3 bases from V and 5 bases from J; bases unmatched to any gene: 7. CDR3 in amino acids: CASSLRASGRGETQYF. The CDR3 coding sequence is TGTGCCAGCAGCTTGCGCGCTAGCGGGAGGGGGGAGACCCAGTACTTC. The full variable domain, its missing parts supplied by reference TRBV7-9 and TRBJ2-5, is DTGVSQNPRHKITKRGQNVTFRCDPISEHNRLYWYRQTLGQGPEFLTYFQNEAQLEKSRLLSDRFSAERPKGSFSTLEIQRTEQGDSAMYLCASSLRASGRGETQYFGPGTRLLVL.

The rearrangement links TRBV5-8 to TRBJ2-1; tentative D call: TRBD2 (6 bases). CDR1 and CDR2 from the germline V gene are SGHTS and YDEGEE. This CDR3 has 20 amino acids. V shed 0 bases and J shed 0 bases, with 22 bases lying between them. The CDR3 coding sequence is TGTGCCAGCAGCTTGGCCAAGAGCGGGTCCGCCCGAAGCTCCTACAATGAGCAGTTCTTC. This codes for CASSLAKSGSARSSYNEQFF.

The V and J genes are TRBV7-8 and TRBJ2-3; D not certain. Germline-derived CDR1 and CDR2 are SGHVS and FQNEAQ. Trimming stripped 7 bases from V and 0 bases from J, with 8 bases between. CDR3 size: 13 residues. The CDR3 bases are TGTGCCAGCACGGTACCTAGCACAGATACGCAGTATTTT. Residues: CASTVPSTDTQYF.

V gene TRBV19 combines with J gene TRBJ2-1, with D possibly TRBD2 on 6 matching bases. This CDR3 comprises 10 residues. Per the germline V gene, CDR1 is LNHDA and CDR2 is SQIVND (reference sequence). The V end lost 10 bases, the J end lost 9 bases, and 10 bases lay between the germline ends. The CDR3 sequence: CATRGGEQFF. The CDR3 DNA follows: TGTGCCACCCGGGGAGGTGAGCAGTTCTTC.

Points on this clone: Germline is not matched at one junction end, which may reflect a read error. The chain joins TRBV2 to TRBJ2-3; either TRBD1 or TRBD2 may fit D (5 bases each). The V gene's germline CDR1 is SNHLY and CDR2 FYNNEI. The CDR3 totals 13 residues. The CDR3 bases are TGTGCCAGCAGCCAATCCGGGGCCACACCGGATCTTTTT. Amino acid sequence: CASSQSGATPDLF.

The chain carries TRBV6-5 and TRBJ2-3; unclear D gene. Germline assignment: CDR1 MNHEY and CDR2 SVGAGI. V was pared by 10 bases and J by 1 base, with 15 bases between. CDR3 length: 14 amino acids. The CDR3 DNA is TGTGCCACATCCGGCGCTCGGGGCACAGATACGCAGTATTTT. Amino acids: CATSGARGTDTQYF.

This chain uses TRBV28 with TRBJ1-5, with TRBD1 identical over 11 bases. The CDR3 consists of 18 residues. CDR1 MDHEN and CDR2 SYDVKM come from the germline V gene. Losses at the gene ends were 6 bases for V and 0 bases for J; bases not matched to a gene: 10. The CDR3: CASSQDRGRGDSNQPQHF. In DNA form, the CDR3 reads TGTGCCAGCAGCCAGGACAGGGGGCGCGGGGATAGCAATCAGCCCCAGCATTTT.

J is TRBJ1-2 and V is TRBV5-1; 9 bases fit TRBD1. The CDR3 runs 15 residues. The junction had 8 bases not matched to a gene; V was cut back by 0 bases and J by 8 bases. CDR1 is SGHRS, CDR2 YFSETQ, per germline. The CDR3 loop is CASSLAGQGRGGYTF. The CDR3 coding sequence is TGCGCCAGCAGCTTGGCGGGACAGGGAAGAGGAGGCTACACCTTC.

The chain recombines TRBV18 with TRBJ1-2, with 9 positions matching TRBD1. The V gene end was trimmed by 1 base and the J gene end by 6 bases; junction bases not matched to a gene: 0. The CDR3 extends over 13 amino acids. The germline V gene encodes CDR1 KGHSH and CDR2 LQKENI. The CDR3 spells CASSPRQGDGYTF. Here the CDR3 DNA reads TGTGCCAGCTCACCACGACAGGGGGATGGCTACACCTTC.

The rearrangement links TRBV6-5 to TRBJ2-3, with D possibly being TRBD1 (5 bases). Germline values: CDR1 MNHEY, CDR2 SVGAGI. This CDR3 contains 13 residues. The V gene lost 6 bases and the J gene lost 1 base, with 8 bases spanning the gap. CDR3 residues: CASRMTGTDTQYF. The CDR3 DNA reads TGTGCCAGCAGAATGACAGGCACAGATACGCAGTATTTT.

J is TRBJ2-3 and V is TRBV5-1, with D possibly called TRBD1 or TRBD2 (5 bases each). Trimming left V 0 bases short and J 0 bases short, with 11 bases between. The CDR3 has 16 amino acids. Per germline, CDR1 SGHRS and CDR2 YFSETQ. The CDR3 sequence is CASSLAGGPSTDTQYF. CDR3 DNA sequence: TGCGCCAGCAGCTTGGCTGGGGGACCAAGCACAGATACGCAGTATTTT.

The genes are TRBV20-1 and TRBJ1-2; D is possibly TRBD1 (6 bases). V was pared by 6 bases and J by 7 bases, with 12 bases between. Germline CDR1 DFQATT, CDR2 SNEGSKA (reference sequence). This CDR3 has 11 residues. The CDR3 nucleotides read TGCAGTGCGCGGACAGTCGTTGGCTACACCTTC. Translated: CSARTVVGYTF.

Written as DNA, the CDR3 is TGTGCCAGCAGTTTATCGCCAGATAACATTCAGTACTTC. Protein product: CASSLSPDNIQYF. The chain carries TRBV27 and TRBJ2-4; no reliable D call. The CDR3 sequence is 13 residues long. The V gene's germline CDR1 is MNHEY and CDR2 SMNVEV (reference sequence). V was pared by 0 bases and J by 7 bases, with 7 bases between.

In nucleotides, the CDR3 is TGTGCCAGCTCACCAGGTGGCGGGAGCACCAAGGATGAGCAGTTCTTC. Protein: CASSPGGGSTKDEQFF. The rearrangement joins TRBV18 to TRBJ2-1, with 7 bases identical to TRBD2. The CDR3 has 16 residues. CDR1 is KGHSH and CDR2 is LQKENI in the germline V gene. Trimming took 2 bases from V and 8 from J; bases not matched to a gene: 12.